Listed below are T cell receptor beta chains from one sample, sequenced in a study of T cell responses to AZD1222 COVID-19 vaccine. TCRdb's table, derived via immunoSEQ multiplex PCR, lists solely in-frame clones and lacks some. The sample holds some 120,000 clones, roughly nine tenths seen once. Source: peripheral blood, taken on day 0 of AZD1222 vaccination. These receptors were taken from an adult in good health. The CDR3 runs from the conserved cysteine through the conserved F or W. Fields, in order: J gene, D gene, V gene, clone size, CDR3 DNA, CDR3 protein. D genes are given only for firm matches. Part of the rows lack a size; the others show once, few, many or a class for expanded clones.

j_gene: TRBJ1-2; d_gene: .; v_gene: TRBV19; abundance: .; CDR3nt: TGTGCCAGTACTGGGTCCAGGGAAGGGTATGGCTACACCTTC; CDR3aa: CASTGSREGYGYTF
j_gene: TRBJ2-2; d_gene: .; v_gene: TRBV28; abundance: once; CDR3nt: TGTGCCAGCAGCTCCCTCCAGGGTAACACCGGGGAGCTGTTTTTT; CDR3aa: CASSSLQGNTGELFF
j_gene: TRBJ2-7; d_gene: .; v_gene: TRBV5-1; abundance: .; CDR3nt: TGCGCCAGCGTCCCTCTCTGGCGGAGTTGCGAGCAGTACTTC; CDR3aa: CASVPLWRSCEQYF
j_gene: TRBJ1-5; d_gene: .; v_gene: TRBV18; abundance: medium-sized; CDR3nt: TGTGCCAGCTCGGCCCAGGGGCCCCTAGGTGTCCAGCCCCAGCATTTT; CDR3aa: CASSAQGPLGVQPQHF
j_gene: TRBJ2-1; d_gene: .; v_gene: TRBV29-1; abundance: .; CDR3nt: TGCAGCGTTGAGACCCTGGGGAATGAGCAGTTCTTC; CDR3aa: CSVETLGNEQFF
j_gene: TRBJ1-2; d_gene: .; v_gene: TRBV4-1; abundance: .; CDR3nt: TGCGCCAGCAGCCAAGAAGACTATGGCTACACCTTC; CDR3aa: CASSQEDYGYTF
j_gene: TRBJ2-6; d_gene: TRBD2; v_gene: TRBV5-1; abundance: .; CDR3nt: TGCGCCAGCAGCTTGCTCGGGACTAGCGGGACTGGGGCCAACGTCCTGACTTTC; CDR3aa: CASSLLGTSGTGANVLTF
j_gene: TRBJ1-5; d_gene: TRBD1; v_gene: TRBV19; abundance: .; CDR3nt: TGTGCCAGTAGGGCAGGGGGCTTCTCTCAGCCCCAGCATTTT; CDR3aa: CASRAGGFSQPQHF
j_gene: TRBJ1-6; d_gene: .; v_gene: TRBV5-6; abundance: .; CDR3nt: TGTGCCAGCAGCTTGGGGGCAGAAATTAATTCACCCCTCCACTTT; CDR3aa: CASSLGAEINSPLHF
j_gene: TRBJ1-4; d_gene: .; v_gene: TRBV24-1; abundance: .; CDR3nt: TGTGCCACCGAGATCCTGAATGAAAAACTGTTTTTT; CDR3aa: CATEILNEKLFF
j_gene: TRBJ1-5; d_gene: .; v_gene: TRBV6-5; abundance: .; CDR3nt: TGTGCCAGCAGTTACGCCCAGGGGAAGCAGCCCCAGCATTTT; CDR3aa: CASSYAQGKQPQHF
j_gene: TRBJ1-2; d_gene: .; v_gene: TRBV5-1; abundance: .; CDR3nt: TGCGCCAGCAGCAATTCCCAGGGGATCTATGGCTACACCTTC; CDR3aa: CASSNSQGIYGYTF
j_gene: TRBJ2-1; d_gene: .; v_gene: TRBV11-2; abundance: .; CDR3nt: TGTGCCAGCAGCTTAGCACCACAGGATGAGCAGTTCTTC; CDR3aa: CASSLAPQDEQFF
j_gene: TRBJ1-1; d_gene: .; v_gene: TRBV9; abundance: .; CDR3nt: TGTGCCAGCAGCGTAGCCGGTCGGGAACAGGGCCAGAACACTGAAGCTTTCTTT; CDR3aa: CASSVAGREQGQNTEAFF
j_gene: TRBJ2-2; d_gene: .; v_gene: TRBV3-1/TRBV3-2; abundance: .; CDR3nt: TGTGCCAGCACCGAGTCCGGGACCGGGGAGCTGTTTTTT; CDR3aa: CASTESGTGELFF
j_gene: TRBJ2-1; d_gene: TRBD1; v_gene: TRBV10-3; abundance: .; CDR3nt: TGTGCCATCGGGCCCGGACAGGGGAGGAACAATGAGCAGTTCTTC; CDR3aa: CAIGPGQGRNNEQFF
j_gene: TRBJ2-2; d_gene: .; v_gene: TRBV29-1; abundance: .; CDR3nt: TGCAGCGTTGCCGGGACAACCTACACCGGGGAGCTGTTTTTT; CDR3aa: CSVAGTTYTGELFF
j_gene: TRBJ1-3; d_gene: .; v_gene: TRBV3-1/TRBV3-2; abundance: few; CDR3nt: TGTGCCAGCAGCCGAACGACAGGTCAGCGCTCTGGAAACACCATATATTTT; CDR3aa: CASSRTTGQRSGNTIYF
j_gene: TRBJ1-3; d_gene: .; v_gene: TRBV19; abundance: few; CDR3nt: TGTGCCAGTAGTAGGGAACGACTTCCTGGAAACACCATATATTTT; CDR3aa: CASSRERLPGNTIYF
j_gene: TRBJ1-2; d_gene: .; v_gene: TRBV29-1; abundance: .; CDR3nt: TGCAGCGTTTCCGGACAGCCCAACTATGGCTACACCTTC; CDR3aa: CSVSGQPNYGYTF
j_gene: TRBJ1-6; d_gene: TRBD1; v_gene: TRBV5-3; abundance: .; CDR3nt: TGTGCCAGAAGCTCCCCCGGGACAGCGCCGACGCCGTATAATTCACCCCTCCACTTT; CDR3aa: CARSSPGTAPTPYNSPLHF
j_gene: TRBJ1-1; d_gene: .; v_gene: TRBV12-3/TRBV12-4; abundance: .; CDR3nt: TGTGCCAGCAGTATGACCGAGAACACTGAAGCTTTCTTT; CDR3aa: CASSMTENTEAFF
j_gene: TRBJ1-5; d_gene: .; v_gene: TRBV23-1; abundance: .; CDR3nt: TGCGCCAGCAGTCGCCACAGCAATCAGCCCCAGCATTTT; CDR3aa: CASSRHSNQPQHF
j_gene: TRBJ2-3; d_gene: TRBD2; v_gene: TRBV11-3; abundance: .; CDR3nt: TGTGCCAGCAGCTTAAGACTAGCGGGGGTAGATACGCAGTATTTT; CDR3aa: CASSLRLAGVDTQYF
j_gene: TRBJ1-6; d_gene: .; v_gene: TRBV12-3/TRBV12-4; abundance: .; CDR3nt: TGTGCCAGCTCTGTCAGGGTGGATTCACCCCTCCACTTT; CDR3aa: CASSVRVDSPLHF
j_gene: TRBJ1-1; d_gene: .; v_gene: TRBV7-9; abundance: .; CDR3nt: TGTGCCAGCAGCTTACAGGGGAACACTGAAGCTTTCTTT; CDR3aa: CASSLQGNTEAFF
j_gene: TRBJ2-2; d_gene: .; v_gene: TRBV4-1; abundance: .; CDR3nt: TGCGCCAGCAGCCAAGAGGCAGGCGTCAACACCGGGGAGCTGTTTTTT; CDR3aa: CASSQEAGVNTGELFF
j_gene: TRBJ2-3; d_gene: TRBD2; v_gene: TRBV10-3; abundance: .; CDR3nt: TGTGCCATCACGCAAGGAGCGGGGGGGCCCACAGATACGCAGTATTTT; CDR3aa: CAITQGAGGPTDTQYF
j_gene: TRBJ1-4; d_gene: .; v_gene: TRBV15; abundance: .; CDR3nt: TGTGCCACCAGCAGAGCTGACAGTGCGGCTAATGAAAAACTGTTTTTT; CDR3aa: CATSRADSAANEKLFF
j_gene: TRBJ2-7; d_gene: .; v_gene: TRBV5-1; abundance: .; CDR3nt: TGCGCCAGCAGCTCCGGGACGGTTCCGACCGAGCAGTACTTC; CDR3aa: CASSSGTVPTEQYF
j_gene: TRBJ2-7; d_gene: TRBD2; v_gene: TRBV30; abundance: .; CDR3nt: TGTGCCTGGAGTGTGCCTAGCGGGTCCTACGAGCAGTACTTC; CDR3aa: CAWSVPSGSYEQYF
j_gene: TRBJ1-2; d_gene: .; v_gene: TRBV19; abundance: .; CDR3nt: TGTGCCAGTAGTATTAAGGGGATCAACTATGGCTACACCTTC; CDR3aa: CASSIKGINYGYTF
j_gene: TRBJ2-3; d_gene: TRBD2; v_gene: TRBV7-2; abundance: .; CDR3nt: TGTGCCAGCAGATTTACTAGCGGGGTCACAGATACGCAGTATTTT; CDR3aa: CASRFTSGVTDTQYF
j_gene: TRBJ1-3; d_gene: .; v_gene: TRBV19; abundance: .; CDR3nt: TGTGCCAGTAGTAGTCGTGGGGGGGGAAACACCATATATTTT; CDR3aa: CASSSRGGGNTIYF
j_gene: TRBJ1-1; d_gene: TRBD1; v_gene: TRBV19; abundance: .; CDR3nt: TGTGCCAGTAGTACAGGGGGCGCCTCCCTTACTTCGAACACTGAAGCTTTCTTT; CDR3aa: CASSTGGASLTSNTEAFF
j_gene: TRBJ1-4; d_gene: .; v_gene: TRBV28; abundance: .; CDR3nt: TGCGCTGGGGGCTTCGGTGAAAAACTGTTTTTT; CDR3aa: CAGGFGEKLFF
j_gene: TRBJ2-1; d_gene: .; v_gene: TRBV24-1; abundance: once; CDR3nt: TGTGCCACCAGTAGAAGGGAGAGCTACAATGAGCAGTTCTTC; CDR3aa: CATSRRESYNEQFF
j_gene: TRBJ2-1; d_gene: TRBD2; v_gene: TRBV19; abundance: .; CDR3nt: TGTGCCAGTAGTATCCCCCCAGCGGGGGTGGGTGAGCAGTTCTTC; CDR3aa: CASSIPPAGVGEQFF
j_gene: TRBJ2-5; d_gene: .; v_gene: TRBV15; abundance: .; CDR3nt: TGTGCCACCAGCAGAGATCTTCTGGAGACCCAGTACTTC; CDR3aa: CATSRDLLETQYF
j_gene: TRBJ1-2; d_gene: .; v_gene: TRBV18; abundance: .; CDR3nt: TGTGCCAGCTCCCCCGATGCGGGGGCTAGGGCCTATGGCTACACCTTC; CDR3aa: CASSPDAGARAYGYTF
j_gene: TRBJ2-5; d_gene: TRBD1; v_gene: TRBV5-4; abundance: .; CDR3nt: TGTGCCAGCAGCTTCGGGGGACAGGGTTTTAAGACCCAGTACTTC; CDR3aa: CASSFGGQGFKTQYF
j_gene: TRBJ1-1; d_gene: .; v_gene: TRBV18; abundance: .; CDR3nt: TGTGCCAGCTCACCAGGCGGGGAAATGAACACTGAAGCTTTCTTT; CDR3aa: CASSPGGEMNTEAFF
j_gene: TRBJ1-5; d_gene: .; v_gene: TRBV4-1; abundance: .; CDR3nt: TGCGCCAGCAGCCTAGATGGGGCAGCTTATCAGCCCCAGCATTTT; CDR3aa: CASSLDGAAYQPQHF
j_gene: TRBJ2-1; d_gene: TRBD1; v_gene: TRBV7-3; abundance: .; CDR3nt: TGTGCCAGCAGCTTAGAGGGGGCAATGGGCAATGAGCAGTTCTTC; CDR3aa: CASSLEGAMGNEQFF
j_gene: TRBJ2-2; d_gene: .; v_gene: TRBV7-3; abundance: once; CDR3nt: TGTGCCAGCAGCTTAAGTTCAAGTCCGAACACCGGGGAGCTGTTTTTT; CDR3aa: CASSLSSSPNTGELFF
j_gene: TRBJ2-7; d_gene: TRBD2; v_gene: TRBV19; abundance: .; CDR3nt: TGTGCCAGTAGTATGACGGGACTAGTCTCCTACGAGCAGTACTTC; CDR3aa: CASSMTGLVSYEQYF
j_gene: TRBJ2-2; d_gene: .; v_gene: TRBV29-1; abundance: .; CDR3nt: TGCAGCGTTGAGAGGGAGCTGAACACCGGGGAGCTGTTTTTT; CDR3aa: CSVERELNTGELFF
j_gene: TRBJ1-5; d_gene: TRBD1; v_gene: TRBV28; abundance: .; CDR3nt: TGTGCCAGCAGTGCCCCGACAGGGGATGATCAGCCCCAGCATTTT; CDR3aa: CASSAPTGDDQPQHF
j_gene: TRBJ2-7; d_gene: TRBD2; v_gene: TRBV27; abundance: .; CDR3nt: TGTGCCAGCAGGACGGGGGGAACGGGCGAGCAGTACTTC; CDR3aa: CASRTGGTGEQYF
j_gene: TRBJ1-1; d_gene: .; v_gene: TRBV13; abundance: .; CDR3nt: TGTGCCAGCAGCCCCGGACAGTTGAACACTGAAGCTTTCTTT; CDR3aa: CASSPGQLNTEAFF
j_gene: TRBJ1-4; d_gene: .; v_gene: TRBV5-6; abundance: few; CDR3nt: TGTGCCAGCAGCTTGATGCAAGTAAATGAAAAACTGTTTTTT; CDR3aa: CASSLMQVNEKLFF